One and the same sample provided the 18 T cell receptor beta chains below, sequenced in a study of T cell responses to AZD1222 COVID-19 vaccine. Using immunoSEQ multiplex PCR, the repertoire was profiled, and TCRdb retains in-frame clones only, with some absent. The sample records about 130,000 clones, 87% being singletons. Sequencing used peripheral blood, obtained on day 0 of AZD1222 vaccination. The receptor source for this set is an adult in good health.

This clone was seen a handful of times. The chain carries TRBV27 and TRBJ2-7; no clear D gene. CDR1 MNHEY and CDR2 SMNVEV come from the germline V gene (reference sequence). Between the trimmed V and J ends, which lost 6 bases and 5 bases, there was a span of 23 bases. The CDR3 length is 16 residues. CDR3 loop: CASSQTWAPSWDEQYF. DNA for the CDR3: TGTGCCAGCAGCCAAACTTGGGCTCCCAGCTGGGACGAGCAGTACTTC.

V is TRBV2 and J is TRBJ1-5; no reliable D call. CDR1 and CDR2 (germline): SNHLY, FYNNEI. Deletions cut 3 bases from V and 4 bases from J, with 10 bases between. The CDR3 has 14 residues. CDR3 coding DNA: TGTGCCAGCAGTGAGGGGTGGAGAAATCAGCCCCAGCATTTT. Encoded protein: CASSEGWRNQPQHF.

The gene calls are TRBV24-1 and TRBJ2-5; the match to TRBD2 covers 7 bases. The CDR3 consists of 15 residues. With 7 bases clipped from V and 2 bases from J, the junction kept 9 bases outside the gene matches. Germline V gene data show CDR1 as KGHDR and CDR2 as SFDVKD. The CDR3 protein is CATRGVGGGQETQYF. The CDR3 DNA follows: TGTGCCACCAGGGGCGTGGGCGGGGGTCAAGAGACCCAGTACTTC.

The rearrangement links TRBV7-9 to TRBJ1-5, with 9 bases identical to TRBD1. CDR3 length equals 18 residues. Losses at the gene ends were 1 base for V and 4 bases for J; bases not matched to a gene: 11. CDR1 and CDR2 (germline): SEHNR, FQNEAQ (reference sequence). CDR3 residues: CASSLGGSGQGMNQPQHF. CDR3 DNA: TGTGCCAGCAGCTTAGGGGGATCGGGACAGGGAATGAATCAGCCCCAGCATTTT.

The CDR3 loop is CASSVAGRTTGELFF. CDR3 in DNA: TGTGCCAGCAGCGTAGCTGGTAGAACCACCGGGGAGCTGTTTTTT. The chain has TRBV9 and TRBJ2-2; the D is unclear. V dropped 0 bases and J dropped 4 bases, with 10 bases sitting between them. CDR1 is SGDLS and CDR2 is YYNGEE in the germline V gene. This CDR3 has 15 amino acids.

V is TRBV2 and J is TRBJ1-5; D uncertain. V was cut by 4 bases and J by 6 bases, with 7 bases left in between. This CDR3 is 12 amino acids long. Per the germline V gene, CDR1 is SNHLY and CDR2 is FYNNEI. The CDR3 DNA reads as TGTGCCAGCAGTGTAGCCCCTCAGCCCCAGCATTTT. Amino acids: CASSVAPQPQHF.

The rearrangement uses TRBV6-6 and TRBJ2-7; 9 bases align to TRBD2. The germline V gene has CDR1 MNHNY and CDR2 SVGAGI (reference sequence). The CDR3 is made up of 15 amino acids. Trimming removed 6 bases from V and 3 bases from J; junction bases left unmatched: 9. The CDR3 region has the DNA TGTGCCAGCAGAACCCTAGCGGGGAGAAACTACGAGCAGTACTTC. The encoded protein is CASRTLAGRNYEQYF.

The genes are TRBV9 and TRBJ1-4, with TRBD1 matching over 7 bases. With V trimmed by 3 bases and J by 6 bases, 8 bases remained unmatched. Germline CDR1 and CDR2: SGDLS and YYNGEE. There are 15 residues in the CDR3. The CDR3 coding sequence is TGTGCCAGCAGCGCCCCGACAGGGACGGATGAAAAACTGTTTTTT. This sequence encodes CASSAPTGTDEKLFF.

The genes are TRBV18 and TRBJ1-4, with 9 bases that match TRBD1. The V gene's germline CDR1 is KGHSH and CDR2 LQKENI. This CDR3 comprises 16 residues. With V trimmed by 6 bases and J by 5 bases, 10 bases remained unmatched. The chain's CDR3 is CASSIKSTGGNEKLFF. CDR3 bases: TGTGCCAGCTCCATAAAATCGACAGGGGGGAATGAAAAACTGTTTTTT.

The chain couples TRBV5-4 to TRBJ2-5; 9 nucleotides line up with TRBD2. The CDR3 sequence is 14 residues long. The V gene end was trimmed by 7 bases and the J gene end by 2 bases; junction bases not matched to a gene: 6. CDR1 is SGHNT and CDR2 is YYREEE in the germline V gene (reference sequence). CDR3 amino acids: CASLAGGAQETQYF. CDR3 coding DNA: TGTGCCAGCCTGGCGGGGGGGGCGCAAGAGACCCAGTACTTC. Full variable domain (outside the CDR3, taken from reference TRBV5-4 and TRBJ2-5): ETGVTQSPTHLIKTRGQQVTLRCSSQSGHNTVSWYQQALGQGPQFIFQYYREEENGRGNFPPRFSGLQFPNYSSELNVNALELDDSALYLCASLAGGAQETQYFGPGTRLLVL.

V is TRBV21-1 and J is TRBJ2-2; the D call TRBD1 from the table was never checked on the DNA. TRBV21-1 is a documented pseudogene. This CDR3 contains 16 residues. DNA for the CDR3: TGTGCCAGCAGCAAAGGACAGGGGGCGAACACCGGGGAGCTGTTTTTT. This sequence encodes CASSKGQGANTGELFF.

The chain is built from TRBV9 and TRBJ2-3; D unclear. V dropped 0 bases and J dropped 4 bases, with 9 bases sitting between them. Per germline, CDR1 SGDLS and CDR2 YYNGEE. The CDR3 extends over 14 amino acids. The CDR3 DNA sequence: TGTGCCAGCAGCGTAGGGAATTCCCCAGATACGCAGTATTTT. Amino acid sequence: CASSVGNSPDTQYF.

The CDR3 DNA is TGTGCCAGTACGAAGGACAGCTCCTACGAGCAGTACTTC. Protein: CASTKDSSYEQYF. The chain has TRBV19 and TRBJ2-7; D is possibly TRBD1 (6 bases). Germline CDR1 and CDR2: LNHDA and SQIVND (reference sequence). Trimming took off 7 bases at V and 0 bases at J, with 10 bases between the two ends. This CDR3 comprises 13 residues.

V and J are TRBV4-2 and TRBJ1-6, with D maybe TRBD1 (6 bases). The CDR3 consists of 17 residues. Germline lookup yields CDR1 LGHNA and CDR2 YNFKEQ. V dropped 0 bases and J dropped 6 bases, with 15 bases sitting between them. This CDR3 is CASSQDDGGQGNSPLHF. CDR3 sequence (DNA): TGTGCCAGCAGCCAAGACGATGGGGGCCAGGGTAATTCACCCCTCCACTTT.

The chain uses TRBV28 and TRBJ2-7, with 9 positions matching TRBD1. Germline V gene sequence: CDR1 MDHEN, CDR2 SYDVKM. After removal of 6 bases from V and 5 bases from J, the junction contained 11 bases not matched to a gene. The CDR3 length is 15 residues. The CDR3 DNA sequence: TGTGCCAGCAGCACCGGGGGACAGGGCTTCGACGAGCAGTACTTC. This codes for CASSTGGQGFDEQYF.

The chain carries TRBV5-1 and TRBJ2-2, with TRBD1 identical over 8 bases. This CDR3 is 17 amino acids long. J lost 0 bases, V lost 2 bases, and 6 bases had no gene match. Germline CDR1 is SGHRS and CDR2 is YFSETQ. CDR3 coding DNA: TGCGCCAGCAGCTTCATGACAGGGGTGACGAACACCGGGGAGCTGTTTTTT. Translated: CASSFMTGVTNTGELFF.

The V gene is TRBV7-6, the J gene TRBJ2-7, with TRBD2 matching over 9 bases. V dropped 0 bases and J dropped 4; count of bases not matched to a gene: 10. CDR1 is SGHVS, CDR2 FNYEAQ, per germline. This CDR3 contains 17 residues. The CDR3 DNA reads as TGTGCCAGCAGCTTAGCGATGGGGGGACTAGCAGGGTACGAGCAGTACTTC. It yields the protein CASSLAMGGLAGYEQYF.

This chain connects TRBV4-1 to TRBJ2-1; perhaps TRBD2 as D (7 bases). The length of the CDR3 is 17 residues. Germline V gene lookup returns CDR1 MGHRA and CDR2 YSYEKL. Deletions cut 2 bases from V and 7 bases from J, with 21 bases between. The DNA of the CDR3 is TGCGCCAGCAGCCAAATTAGGGGGGGCCTAATGGGAAATGAGCAGTTCTTC. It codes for CASSQIRGGLMGNEQFF.